This T cell receptor beta chain was sequenced during a study of shared clonotypes between healthy human individuals. Study-level findings and limits: Memory subsets generally showed smaller estimated richness than naive subsets did.

About this clone: Antigen specificity is unknown.

Produced via immunoSEQ multiplex PCR; TCRdb's table is partial and in-frame only. The profile shows 600,000 to 700,000 clones, around four fifths of them singletons. Donors were healthy HIV-negative adults without recent acute infections or vaccinations. CD45RA-negative memory and CD45RA+ naive subsets were split from the CD4+ cells. This clonotype was obtained from a young woman in good health. Specimen: memory CD4+ T cells sorted from blood. The subset here: CD45RA-negative fraction.

The CDR3 sequence: CASSSLGESYNEQFF. The CDR3 DNA reads TGTGCCAGCAGCTCCCTCGGGGAGTCCTACAATGAGCAGTTCTTC. The rearrangement joins TRBV13 to TRBJ2-1; weak D call: TRBD2 (5 bases). V lost 4 bases and J lost 1, with 11 bases in between. CDR3 length: 15 amino acids. Germline CDR1 is PRHDT and CDR2 is FYEKMQ (reference sequence).